The source of this T cell receptor (beta chain) is a study of blood T cell repertoires in COVID-19. CDR3 size: 11 residues. The V end lost 6 bases, the J end lost 4 bases, and 7 bases lay between the germline ends. Per germline, CDR1 MNHEY and CDR2 SVGEGT. Profiling relied on immunoSEQ multiplex PCR, and the TCRdb table lists in-frame clones only, not all of them. The sample holds some 180,000 clones, 70% to 80% seen once. The sequencing input was PBMCs or T cells enriched from blood (not recorded which). This receptor was identified in a man aged 55 to 69 who had been exposed to COVID-19. This rearrangement joins TRBV6-2 or TRBV6-3 to TRBJ2-7; D not resolved. CDR3 coding DNA: TGTGCCAGCAGCTTTAATTACGAGCAGTACTTC. Amino acids: CASSFNYEQYF.